The clone carrying this T cell receptor beta chain was counted at least ten times. Antigen unknown. The data stem from a study of T cells in Graves' hyperthyroidism and ophthalmopathy. Study-level findings and limits: The model forecast ophthalmopathy, anticipating it by a median approximately 6.2 months before onset.

RNA transcripts served as the template for amplifying TCR beta CDR3 regions. First-round RT-PCR of the TCR CDR3 relied on the HTBI primer set. TCRdb passed the multiplex PCR reads through MiXCR, listing each CDR3 protein once. The sample includes some 600,000 distinct CDR3 sequences, around 14% of them seen just once. When hyperthyroidism was first diagnosed, the blood sample was taken, preceding any ophthalmopathy symptoms. Trimming removed 3 bases from V and 1 base from J, with 15 bases in between. CDR3 length: 16 residues. Source material: blood. The clonotype originates from a woman aged 30 to 39 with Graves' hyperthyroidism that later progressed to Graves' ophthalmopathy. This chain joins TRBV12-3 or TRBV12-4 and TRBJ2-5, with TRBD2 as a possible D gene (5 bases). DNA for the CDR3: TGTGCCAGCAGTTTTCGAGGCGGGTCTGGCCAAGAGACCCAGTACTTC. Encoded protein: CASSFRGGSGQETQYF.